This TCR beta chain derives from a study of identical twins. TCRdb fed the 5' RACE reads into MiXCR, producing one record per CDR3 protein. This sample has about 470,000 distinct CDR3 sequences, with 20% to 25% found just once. The CDR3 sequence is 15 residues long. Trimming pared 0 bases from V and 1 base from J, leaving 10 bases between. Germline CDR1 is SGDLS and CDR2 is YYNGEE. These data were likewise used in another study, on T cells expressing NK-cell markers. That study reports: Anti-gamma-delta TCR antibody use in several experiments restricted sorting to alpha-beta TCR T cells.

The chain has TRBV9 and TRBJ2-5; D not resolved. The sequence came from a woman younger than 35 in good health. The sample was CD4+ T cells sorted from blood. The CDR3 DNA reads TGTGCCAGCAGCGTAGATGGAGCGACCCAAGAGACCCAGTACTTC. Translating it yields CASSVDGATQETQYF. Complete variable domain (other parts from reference TRBV9 and TRBJ2-5): DSGVTQTPKHLITATGQRVTLRCSPRSGDLSVYWYQQSLDQGLQFLIQYYNGEERAKGNILERFSAQQFPDLHSELNLSSLELGDSALYFCASSVDGATQETQYFGPGTRLLVL.